A selection of T cell receptor beta chains follows, all from one sample in a study of blood T cell repertoires in COVID-19. TCRdb's table, derived via immunoSEQ multiplex PCR, lists solely in-frame clones and lacks some. The data hold approximately 290,000 clones, with 70% to 85% observed a single time. The material sequenced was peripheral blood. These receptors originate from a human donor with COVID-19, enrolled during active disease. The donor label of this sample is uncertain. The CDR3 runs from the conserved cysteine through the conserved F or W. D genes are given only for firm matches. Some rows mark clone size as missing; the rest say once, few, many or name a class of expanded clone.

size: NA; J: TRBJ2-5; V: TRBV6-2/TRBV6-3; D: NA; CDR3: CASSYVSAGRQETQYF; DNA: TGTGCCAGCAGTTACGTGTCTGCGGGCCGACAAGAGACCCAGTACTTC
size: NA; J: TRBJ1-2; V: TRBV28; D: TRBD1; CDR3: CASSYGTDYGYTF; DNA: TGTGCCAGCAGTTACGGGACAGACTATGGCTACACCTTC
size: NA; J: TRBJ1-2; V: TRBV9; D: NA; CDR3: CASSARDTESYTF; DNA: TGTGCCAGCAGCGCTCGAGACACAGAAAGCTACACCTTC
size: NA; J: TRBJ2-2; V: TRBV11-2; D: NA; CDR3: CASSLGQTTTGELFF; DNA: TGTGCCAGCAGCCTCGGACAGACCACCACCGGGGAGCTGTTTTTT
size: NA; J: TRBJ1-5; V: TRBV5-1; D: NA; CDR3: CASSLTVNQPQHF; DNA: TGCGCCAGCAGCTTAACAGTCAATCAGCCCCAGCATTTT
size: NA; J: TRBJ1-2; V: TRBV7-2; D: TRBD1; CDR3: CASSLRTLDRAHGYTF; DNA: TGTGCCAGCAGCTTGAGGACTCTCGACAGGGCCCATGGCTACACCTTC
size: NA; J: TRBJ1-1; V: TRBV4-2; D: NA; CDR3: CASSPNSGLEAFF; DNA: TGTGCCAGCAGCCCGAATAGCGGTTTAGAAGCTTTCTTT
size: NA; J: TRBJ1-1; V: TRBV7-9; D: NA; CDR3: CASSLVPPEQGRAFF; DNA: TGTGCCAGCAGCTTAGTACCCCCGGAACAGGGAAGAGCTTTCTTT
size: many; J: TRBJ1-5; V: TRBV19; D: NA; CDR3: CASSIDWRSNQPQHF; DNA: TGTGCCAGTAGTATAGATTGGCGGAGCAATCAGCCCCAGCATTTT
size: few; J: TRBJ2-3; V: TRBV6-5; D: TRBD2; CDR3: CASSYTSGRLDTQYF; DNA: TGTGCCAGCAGTTACACTAGCGGGAGGTTAGATACGCAGTATTTT
size: NA; J: TRBJ1-1; V: TRBV18; D: TRBD1; CDR3: CASSRGQGSTEAFF; DNA: TGTGCCAGCTCACGGGGACAGGGATCCACTGAAGCTTTCTTT
size: NA; J: TRBJ1-5; V: TRBV7-9; D: NA; CDR3: CASSLGQSNQPQHF; DNA: TGTGCCAGCAGCTTAGGCCAGAGCAATCAGCCCCAGCATTTT
size: once; J: TRBJ2-4; V: TRBV4-2; D: NA; CDR3: CASSQGAREVGIQYF; DNA: TGTGCCAGCAGCCAAGGGGCCAGGGAGGTAGGCATTCAGTACTTC
size: NA; J: TRBJ2-3; V: TRBV11-2; D: NA; CDR3: CASSLGGQFTDTQYF; DNA: TGTGCCAGCAGCTTAGGGGGCCAGTTCACAGATACGCAGTATTTT
size: NA; J: TRBJ1-4; V: TRBV9; D: TRBD1; CDR3: CASSSPEGAWEKLFF; DNA: TGTGCCAGCAGCTCCCCGGAGGGGGCATGGGAAAAACTGTTTTTT
size: NA; J: TRBJ1-1; V: TRBV2; D: NA; CDR3: CASLIRGTEAFF; DNA: TGTGCCAGCCTAATCCGGGGCACTGAAGCTTTCTTT
size: NA; J: TRBJ1-1; V: TRBV5-1; D: NA; CDR3: CASRAAGSNTEAFF; DNA: TGCGCCAGCCGGGCAGCGGGGTCGAACACTGAAGCTTTCTTT
size: NA; J: TRBJ1-4; V: TRBV10-3; D: TRBD1; CDR3: CATVADRGNEKLFF; DNA: TGTGCCACCGTCGCCGACAGGGGCAATGAAAAACTGTTTTTT
size: NA; J: TRBJ1-4; V: TRBV5-1; D: TRBD1; CDR3: CASSLEGASPNEKLFF; DNA: TGCGCCAGCAGTTTAGAGGGGGCGTCGCCTAATGAAAAACTGTTTTTT
size: NA; J: TRBJ2-1; V: TRBV2; D: TRBD2; CDR3: CATAGGGVLSYNEQFF; DNA: TGTGCCACAGCCGGGGGGGGTGTGCTCTCCTACAATGAGCAGTTCTTC
size: NA; J: TRBJ1-1; V: TRBV28; D: NA; CDR3: CASSLGFGVATFF; DNA: TGTGCCAGCAGTTTAGGTTTTGGGGTAGCGACTTTCTTT
size: NA; J: TRBJ1-6; V: TRBV9; D: NA; CDR3: CASSPGGGESPLHF; DNA: TGTGCCAGCAGCCCCGGGGGGGGAGAATCACCCCTCCACTTT
size: NA; J: TRBJ1-5; V: TRBV19; D: NA; CDR3: CASSVGVIQPQHF; DNA: TGTGCCAGTAGTGTCGGGGTAATTCAGCCCCAGCATTTT
size: NA; J: TRBJ2-2; V: TRBV7-2; D: TRBD2; CDR3: CASSLGLAEGAGELFF; DNA: TGTGCCAGCAGCTTAGGACTAGCGGAGGGGGCCGGGGAGCTGTTTTTT
size: NA; J: TRBJ2-3; V: TRBV2; D: NA; CDR3: CASNLLQGWRDTQYF; DNA: TGTGCCAGCAATCTTTTACAGGGATGGCGGGATACGCAGTATTTT
size: few; J: TRBJ1-2; V: TRBV9; D: NA; CDR3: CASSIPGGSYGYTF; DNA: TGTGCCAGCAGCATTCCGGGGGGAAGCTATGGCTACACCTTC
size: NA; J: TRBJ1-1; V: TRBV28; D: NA; CDR3: CASSSSTEYTEAFF; DNA: TGTGCCAGCAGTTCCTCGACAGAGTACACTGAAGCTTTCTTT
size: NA; J: TRBJ2-3; V: TRBV7-2; D: TRBD2; CDR3: CASSPRLAGGGDTQYF; DNA: TGTGCCAGCAGCCCGAGACTAGCGGGAGGGGGAGATACGCAGTATTTT
size: NA; J: TRBJ1-2; V: TRBV11-2; D: NA; CDR3: CASSLSGDYGYTF; DNA: TGTGCCAGCAGCTTATCCGGGGACTATGGCTACACCTTC
size: once; J: TRBJ1-1; V: TRBV9; D: NA; CDR3: CASSVGLRTEAFF; DNA: TGTGCCAGCAGCGTAGGACTGAGGACTGAAGCTTTCTTT
size: NA; J: TRBJ1-1; V: TRBV18; D: NA; CDR3: CASSPPGGAGTEAFF; DNA: TGTGCCAGCTCACCGCCAGGAGGGGCGGGCACTGAAGCTTTCTTT
size: NA; J: TRBJ2-1; V: TRBV30; D: TRBD1; CDR3: CAWDPGQGSYNEQFF; DNA: TGTGCCTGGGATCCGGGACAGGGGTCCTACAATGAGCAGTTCTTC
size: NA; J: TRBJ1-5; V: TRBV27; D: NA; CDR3: CASSLGQPYQPQHF; DNA: TGTGCCAGCAGTTTGGGGCAGCCCTATCAGCCCCAGCATTTT
size: NA; J: TRBJ1-1; V: TRBV29-1; D: TRBD1; CDR3: CSVGQGASTEAFF; DNA: TGCAGCGTGGGACAGGGGGCGAGTACTGAAGCTTTCTTT
size: few; J: TRBJ2-1; V: TRBV3-1/TRBV3-2; D: TRBD1; CDR3: CASSQDAGPGGQFF; DNA: TGTGCCAGCAGCCAAGACGCTGGGCCAGGGGGGCAGTTCTTC
size: NA; J: TRBJ1-1; V: TRBV5-1; D: NA; CDR3: CASSLLLNTEAFF; DNA: TGCGCCAGCAGCTTGCTATTGAACACTGAAGCTTTCTTT
size: few; J: TRBJ1-2; V: TRBV28; D: NA; CDR3: CASSLLRDTGWSYGYTF; DNA: TGTGCCAGCAGTTTATTGAGGGACACAGGTTGGAGCTATGGCTACACCTTC
size: NA; J: TRBJ2-5; V: TRBV20-1; D: NA; CDR3: CSARDGRSQYF; DNA: TGCAGTGCTAGAGATGGGAGAAGCCAGTACTTC
size: NA; J: TRBJ1-1; V: TRBV5-1; D: NA; CDR3: CASSLWLTNTEAFF; DNA: TGCGCCAGCAGCTTGTGGCTTACCAACACTGAAGCTTTCTTT
size: NA; J: TRBJ2-1; V: TRBV2; D: NA; CDR3: CASSVGTGGYNEQFF; DNA: TGTGCCAGCAGTGTGGGGACCGGGGGATACAATGAGCAGTTCTTC
size: NA; J: TRBJ2-3; V: TRBV7-3; D: TRBD1; CDR3: CASSLTSGVGDRHTDTQYF; DNA: TGTGCCAGCAGCTTAACTTCGGGAGTGGGGGACAGGCACACAGATACGCAGTATTTT
size: NA; J: TRBJ1-2; V: TRBV15; D: NA; CDR3: CATSRLQGASYGYTF; DNA: TGTGCCACCAGCAGATTACAGGGCGCCTCCTATGGCTACACCTTC
size: NA; J: TRBJ2-5; V: TRBV19; D: TRBD2; CDR3: CASGVAGVPETQYF; DNA: TGTGCCAGTGGGGTGGCGGGGGTCCCAGAGACCCAGTACTTC
size: NA; J: TRBJ1-1; V: TRBV29-1; D: NA; CDR3: CSAHPSVAPEAFF; DNA: TGCAGCGCCCACCCGTCAGTGGCACCTGAAGCTTTCTTT